This T cell receptor (beta chain) originates from a study of T cells in localized non-small cell lung cancer. V gave up 2 bases and J gave up 5 bases, with 22 bases separating them. Germline V CDR1 and CDR2: MGHRA, YSYEKL. This CDR3 is built from 18 residues. Using immunoSEQ multiplex PCR, the repertoire was profiled, and TCRdb retains in-frame clones only, with some absent. The table records 20,000 to 30,000 clones, 65% to 85% of them present only once. This TCR was sampled from a man aged 40 to 75 with stage II lung adenocarcinoma. The V and J genes are TRBV4-1 and TRBJ1-5; maybe TRBD1 (6 bases). Material: PBMCs, obtained before any cancer treatment. The CDR3 spells CASSQTLSGNRAYQPQHF. CDR3 DNA: TGCGCCAGCAGCCAAACCTTGAGTGGGAACAGGGCCTATCAGCCCCAGCATTTT.